These 12 T cell receptor beta chains share one sample of origin, sequenced in a study of T-cell reconstitution after alpha-beta-depleted transplantation in children listed by TCRdb under 2016. Receptor amplification or capture employed PCR. The data were produced on an Illumina HiSeq 2500. Molecular barcoding was employed in the preparation of TCR libraries, with unique molecular identifiers being used to normalize TCRbeta repertoire quantification. TCRdb reanalyzed the raw reads on its own, using fastp at Q25 for trimming and MiXCR for clone calling, and kept in-frame beta chains. Rows merge per CDR3 protein into single entries with the most common DNA and genes. In this sample the table shows 250,000 or so distinct CDR3 sequences, more than 20% of which occur a single time. Clones ranked in the top ten supply 4% to 5.5% of the sample. Sample treatment or condition, as interpreted from the label and publication: allogeneic hematopoietic cell transplantation with graft depleted of TCRalphabeta T cells and CD19 B cells.

The source material was PBMCs, mostly from graft donor cells, sampled 360 days after TCRalphabeta/CD19-depleted stem cell transplant. The source of these receptors is a female patient aged 2-10 years who had a stem cell transplant for congenital amegakaryocytic thrombocytopenia, so the T cells may come from the graft donor.

This chain links TRBV7-2 with TRBJ2-3; 10 bases match TRBD2. CDR3 length: 15 amino acids. Germline CDR1 and CDR2: SGHTA and FQGNSA. The junction had 3 bases not matched to a gene; V was cut back by 1 base and J by 5 bases. The CDR3 reads CASSLVAGGLDTQYF. The CDR3 coding sequence is TGTGCCAGCAGCTTAGTAGCGGGAGGATTAGATACGCAGTATTTT.

This clonotype was counted a few times. The rearrangement links TRBV5-1 to TRBJ2-3; D is undetermined. Germline V gives CDR1 SGHRS, CDR2 YFSETQ. This CDR3 comprises 15 residues. Trimming cost V 0 bases and J 2 bases, with 10 bases left between them. The CDR3 loop reads CASSLARGFTDTQYF. For the CDR3, the DNA is TGCGCCAGCAGCTTGGCCCGTGGGTTCACAGATACGCAGTATTTT.

This clonotype was observed many times. The rearrangement joins TRBV25-1 to TRBJ1-3, with D hard to call. Trimming cost V 3 bases and J 0 bases, with 12 bases left between them. Per the germline V gene, CDR1 is MGHDK and CDR2 is SYGVNS. This CDR3 region has 16 residues. Here the CDR3 DNA reads TGTGCCAGCAGTGATTGGACGAGAAGCTCTGGAAACACCATATATTTT. Translated: CASSDWTRSSGNTIYF.

This clonotype came up many times. The chain has TRBV4-3 and TRBJ2-2, with D perhaps TRBD1 (6 bases). The CDR3 totals 13 residues. Trimming cost V 5 bases and J 4 bases, with 8 bases left between them. The germline V gene encodes CDR1 LGHNA and CDR2 YSLEER. The DNA of the CDR3 is TGCGCCAGCAGCACAGGGCTCACCGGGGAGCTGTTTTTT. This gives the protein CASSTGLTGELFF.

This chain connects TRBV7-9 to TRBJ2-5, with TRBD2 identical over 12 bases. Germline trimming cut 3 bases from V and 1 base from J; bases unmatched to any gene: 3. The CDR3 is 16 amino acids. Germline loops: CDR1 SEHNR, CDR2 FQNEAQ (reference sequence). In DNA, the CDR3 is TGTGCCAGCAGCTTGGCGACTAGCGGGAGCCAAGAGACCCAGTACTTC. This codes for CASSLATSGSQETQYF.

This rearrangement joins TRBV11-1 to TRBJ2-2; perhaps TRBD1 as D (6 bases). This CDR3 region has 19 residues. Germline CDR1 and CDR2: SGHAT and FQDESV (reference sequence). The V and J ends lost 0 bases and 3 bases respectively, with 20 bases between them. CDR3 nucleotide sequence: TGTGCCAGCAGCTTAGCCTGGACAGAGAGTGTCGGGGACACCGGGGAGCTGTTTTTT. Protein: CASSLAWTESVGDTGELFF.

Notes on this clonotype: The final CDR3 position lacks the conserved phenylalanine or tryptophan, pointing to a likely read error. The chain has TRBV23-1 and TRBJ2-1; D tentatively reads TRBD1 or TRBD2 (6 bases each). TRBV23-1 is placed among ORFs of uncertain function. This CDR3 is built from 13 residues. The ends were cut back, 4 bases at V and 8 bases at J, with 12 bases in the middle. CDR3 region: CASSPVGGHEQFC. DNA for the CDR3: TGCGCCAGCAGTCCCGTCGGGGGCCATGAGCAGTTCTGC.

This chain connects TRBV6-2 or TRBV6-3 to TRBJ2-1, with a weak D call TRBD2 (6 bases). Germline V gene sequence: CDR1 MNHEY, CDR2 SVGEGT. V was pared by 6 bases and J by 6 bases, with 21 bases between. The CDR3 runs to 16 residues. The CDR3 DNA is TGTGCCAGCAGAGCCCGAAGGACTACTCCAGGCAATGAGCAGTTCTTC. It codes for CASRARRTTPGNEQFF.

This chain joins TRBV4-1 and TRBJ2-5, with D possibly being TRBD1 (5 bases). V dropped 4 bases and J dropped 3 bases, with 15 bases sitting between them. CDR3 length: 15 residues. Germline loops: CDR1 MGHRA, CDR2 YSYEKL. The CDR3 nucleotides read TGCGCCAGCAGCCGCGGCAGGGCCAATGAAGAGACCCAGTACTTC. Its translation is CASSRGRANEETQYF.

This clonotype was seen only a few times. The V and J genes are TRBV29-1 and TRBJ2-7; TRBD1 agrees at 11 bases. From germline, CDR1 is SQVTM and CDR2 ANQGSEA. The CDR3 covers 15 residues. Trimming took 0 bases from V and 7 from J; bases not matched to a gene: 8. CDR3 in amino acids: CSVEEGTGGDGEQYF. Written as DNA, the CDR3 is TGCAGCGTTGAAGAGGGGACAGGGGGAGATGGGGAGCAGTACTTC.

J is TRBJ2-1 and V is TRBV7-9; the match to TRBD2 covers 10 bases. In germline, CDR1 is SEHNR, CDR2 FQNEAQ (reference sequence). The trim removed 5 bases at V and 10 bases at J, leaving 14 bases unmatched. This CDR3 contains 16 residues. The CDR3 reads CASSLGLAGAKEEQFF. The CDR3, as DNA: TGTGCCAGCAGCCTAGGCCTAGCGGGGGCTAAGGAAGAGCAGTTCTTC. Supplemented by reference TRBV7-9 and TRBJ2-1, the full variable domain reads DTGVSQNPRHKITKRGQNVTFRCDPISEHNRLYWYRQTLGQGPEFLTYFQNEAQLEKSRLLSDRFSAERPKGSFSTLEIQRTEQGDSAMYLCASSLGLAGAKEEQFFGPGTRLTVL.

In its sample, this clonotype was seen once. V is TRBV4-1 and J is TRBJ2-2; D unresolved. Germline CDR1 MGHRA, CDR2 YSYEKL. The ends were cut back, 1 base at V and 7 bases at J, with 10 bases in the middle. The CDR3 has 14 amino acids. The CDR3 region is CASSQAVGFGELFF. CDR3 in DNA: TGCGCCAGCAGCCAAGCCGTCGGCTTCGGGGAGCTGTTTTTT.